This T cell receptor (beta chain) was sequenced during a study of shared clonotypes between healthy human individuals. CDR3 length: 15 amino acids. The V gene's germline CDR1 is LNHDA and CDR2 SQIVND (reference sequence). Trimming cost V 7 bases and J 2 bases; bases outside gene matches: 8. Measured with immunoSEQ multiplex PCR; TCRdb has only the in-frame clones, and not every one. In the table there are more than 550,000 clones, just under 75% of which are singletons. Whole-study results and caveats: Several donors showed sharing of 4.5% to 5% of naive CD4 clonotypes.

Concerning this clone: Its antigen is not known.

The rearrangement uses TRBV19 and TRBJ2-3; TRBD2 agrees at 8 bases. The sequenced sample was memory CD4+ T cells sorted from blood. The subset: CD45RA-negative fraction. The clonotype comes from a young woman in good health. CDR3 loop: CASTPGLGFTDTQYF. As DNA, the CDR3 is TGTGCCAGTACTCCGGGACTAGGGTTCACAGATACGCAGTATTTT. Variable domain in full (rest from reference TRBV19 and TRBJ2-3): DGGITQSPKYLFRKEGQNVTLSCEQNLNHDAMYWYRQDPGQGLRLIYYSQIVNDFQKGDIAEGYSVSREKKESFPLTVTSAQKNPTAFYLCASTPGLGFTDTQYFGPGTRLTVL.